Listed here are 26 T cell receptor beta chains from one sample, sequenced in a study of T cell repertoires in cytomegalovirus infection. TCRdb passed the reads through MiXCR, listing each CDR3 protein once. The sample has roughly 700,000 distinct CDR3 sequences, roughly 33% seen once. Their specific antigens are unknown. The sample consisted of cultured PBMCs, taken from culture after CMV antigen stimulation. The receptors were sampled from a human donor in good health (CMV status not recorded). Some clones in this sample may be carry-over from other donors' samples.

The rearrangement joins TRBV20-1 to TRBJ2-1; unclear D gene. CDR3 length: 15 residues. Trimming removed 2 bases from V and 1 base from J, with 12 bases in between. Germline CDR1 and CDR2: DFQATT and SNEGSKA (reference sequence). CDR3 DNA sequence: TGCAGTGCTAGACCTAGAGGTGGGTCCTACAATGAGCAGTTCTTC. It translates to CSARPRGGSYNEQFF.

This clonotype was seen many times. The J gene is TRBJ1-4, the V gene TRBV12-3 or TRBV12-4; D unclear. CDR3 size: 14 residues. The V gene lost 5 bases and the J gene lost 3 bases, with 10 bases spanning the gap. In DNA, the CDR3 is TGTGCCAGCAGTCCGAGGGCCTCTAATGAAAAACTGTTTTTT. It yields the protein CASSPRASNEKLFF.

This sequence joins TRBV5-1 and TRBJ2-5, with TRBD2 matching 14 bases. With 2 bases clipped from V and 4 bases from J, the junction kept 1 base outside the gene matches. Germline CDR1 and CDR2: SGHRS and YFSETQ. This CDR3 region has 15 residues. The CDR3 is CASSFGLAGGETQYF. In nucleotides, the CDR3 is TGCGCCAGCAGCTTTGGACTAGCGGGGGGAGAGACCCAGTACTTC.

This sequence joins TRBV2 and TRBJ1-4, with a tentative D call TRBD1 (5 bases). V dropped 8 bases and J dropped 10 bases, with 11 bases sitting between them. CDR3 size: 11 residues. Germline-derived CDR1 and CDR2 are SNHLY and FYNNEI. This CDR3 reads CASHARAKLFF. In nucleotides, the CDR3 is TGTGCCAGCCATGCCAGGGCAAAACTGTTTTTT.

Points on this clonotype: Mismatch with germline at one junction end may stem from a read error. The chain has TRBV7-8 and TRBJ1-1; a possible D gene is TRBD1 (6 bases). The CDR3 spans 22 residues. Germline CDR1 reads SGHVS; CDR2 reads FQNEAQ. CDR3 coding DNA: TGTGCCAGCAGATTAGGAATGTTCGAGAGATACAGGGCAAGGGAAATGAACACTGAAGCTTTCTTT. Its protein product is CASRLGMFERYRAREMNTEAFF.

The sample holds a few counts of this clonotype. The rearrangement links TRBV7-2 to TRBJ2-3, with unresolved D. Germline CDR1 SGHTA, CDR2 FQGNSA. V was cut by 8 bases and J by 6 bases, with 9 bases left in between. The CDR3 has 11 amino acids. DNA of the CDR3: TGTGCCAGCGGCCACCAGGATACGCAGTATTTT. It translates to CASGHQDTQYF.

V gene TRBV5-1 combines with J gene TRBJ2-3, with 11 nucleotides matching TRBD2. After removal of 7 bases from V and 6 bases from J, the junction contained 13 bases not matched to a gene. CDR1 is SGHRS and CDR2 is YFSETQ in the germline V gene. The CDR3 loop spans 16 amino acids. Here the CDR3 DNA reads TGCGCCAGCGCCCGGGAACTAGCGGGAGACATGGATACGCAGTATTTT. This translates into CASARELAGDMDTQYF.

This clonotype was detected a few times. The chain uses TRBV27 and TRBJ2-1; the match to TRBD2 covers 8 bases. The CDR3 has 15 residues. Germline V lookup: CDR1 MNHEY, CDR2 SMNVEV (reference sequence). The junction had 6 bases not matched to a gene; V was cut back by 2 bases and J by 6 bases. The CDR3 DNA follows: TGTGCCAGCAGTTTAAGAACCGGGACTAGCAATGAGCAGTTCTTC. Translating gives CASSLRTGTSNEQFF.

The count of this clonotype is one. This rearrangement joins TRBV19 to TRBJ1-5; D gene unclear. V lost 5 bases, J lost 2 bases, and 13 bases lay in between. The CDR3 contains 15 residues. Germline CDR1 is LNHDA and CDR2 is SQIVND (reference sequence). In nucleotides, the CDR3 is TGTGCCAGTAGTGCTGTAGGTCGTGGCAATCAGCCCCAGCATTTT. Translating gives CASSAVGRGNQPQHF.

This chain uses TRBV29-1 with TRBJ1-2; 7 bases are shared with TRBD1. Germline CDR1 reads SQVTM; CDR2 reads ANQGSEA. With V trimmed by 7 bases and J by 4 bases, 6 bases remained unmatched. The CDR3 length is 12 residues. For the CDR3, the DNA is TGCAGCGCCGGGGACAGTCTCTATGGCTACACCTTC. Encoded protein: CSAGDSLYGYTF.

This clonotype has a handful of counts. The chain employs TRBV7-2 and TRBJ2-2, with D unclear. V lost 4 bases and J lost 4, with 16 bases in between. Germline V CDR1 and CDR2: SGHTA, FQGNSA. CDR3 length: 16 residues. DNA for the CDR3: TGTGCCAGCAGCTCAACTCCGCGAAGCTTCACCGGGGAGCTGTTTTTT. It specifies CASSSTPRSFTGELFF. The full variable domain, rest sourced from reference TRBV7-2 and TRBJ2-2, is GAGVSQSPSNKVTEKGKDVELRCDPISGHTALYWYRQSLGQGLEFLIYFQGNSAPDKSGLPSDRFSAERTGGSVSTLTIQRTQQEDSAVYLCASSSTPRSFTGELFFGEGSRLTVL.

This chain uses TRBV7-2 with TRBJ2-3; perhaps TRBD2 as D (5 bases). Germline-derived CDR1 and CDR2 are SGHTA and FQGNSA. This CDR3 spans 13 amino acids. V gave up 1 base and J gave up 8 bases, with 10 bases separating them. In DNA form, the CDR3 reads TGTGCCAGCAGCTTAGGAAGAGAGGGTACGCAGTATTTT. This sequence encodes CASSLGREGTQYF.

The chain combines TRBV19 with TRBJ1-5; D remains ambiguous. V was trimmed by 9 bases and J by 0 bases, leaving 21 bases between them. The germline V gene has CDR1 LNHDA and CDR2 SQIVND (reference sequence). The CDR3 has 17 residues. Written as DNA, the CDR3 is TGTGCCAGCAGCGCCACGTACAACAGACATAGCAATCAGCCCCAGCATTTT. Translating it yields CASSATYNRHSNQPQHF.

This clonotype was counted only a few times. The genes are TRBV19 and TRBJ1-5; weak D call: TRBD1 (5 bases). Germline V gives CDR1 LNHDA, CDR2 SQIVND (reference sequence). V was cut by 5 bases and J by 4 bases, with 9 bases left in between. The CDR3 loop spans 13 amino acids. The CDR3 bases are TGTGCCAGTAGTGGGACGAGGAATCAGCCCCAGCATTTT. It codes for CASSGTRNQPQHF.

The rearrangement links TRBV7-9 to TRBJ2-7; D is ambiguous. Germline CDR1 and CDR2: SEHNR and FQNEAQ (reference sequence). This CDR3 region has 12 residues. Trimming pared 5 bases from V and 6 bases from J, leaving 11 bases between. Here the CDR3 reads CASSDDTSEQYF. CDR3 DNA: TGTGCCAGCAGCGACGACACCTCCGAGCAGTACTTC.

In its sample, this clonotype was seen many times. The chain carries TRBV7-2 and TRBJ1-3; D call uncertain. The CDR3 is 17 amino acids. V was pared by 0 bases and J by 0 bases, with 12 bases between. The germline V gene has CDR1 SGHTA and CDR2 FQGNSA. CDR3 in DNA: TGTGCCAGCAGCTTAGCGCGACACCAAGACTCTGGAAACACCATATATTTT. It is translated as CASSLARHQDSGNTIYF.

This chain connects TRBV6-1 to TRBJ1-3, with D hard to call. The V end lost 8 bases, the J end lost 2 bases, and 10 bases lay between the germline ends. The CDR3 length is 13 residues. Looked up from germline, CDR1 is MNHNS and CDR2 is SASEGT. CDR3 protein: CASSRRTGNTIYF. The DNA for the CDR3 is TGTGCCAGCTCCAGAAGAACTGGAAACACCATATATTTT.

This chain connects TRBV20-1 to TRBJ2-1, with D hard to call. The germline gives CDR1 DFQATT, CDR2 SNEGSKA (reference sequence). Trimming took off 0 bases at V and 5 bases at J, with 14 bases between the two ends. The length of the CDR3 is 15 residues. The CDR3 coding sequence is TGCAGTGCTAGAGATTCGTCCCGAAACCACAATGAGCAGTTCTTC. Amino acids: CSARDSSRNHNEQFF.

This clonotype was seen ten or more times. Here the CDR3 reads CASSPPGVDIQYF. Here the CDR3 DNA reads TGTGCCAGCAGCCCCCCTGGAGTGGACATTCAGTACTTC. This rearrangement joins TRBV7-2 to TRBJ2-4; D is unclear. V was pared by 5 bases and J by 8 bases, with 13 bases between. Germline lookup yields CDR1 SGHTA and CDR2 FQGNSA. The CDR3 has 13 residues.

This clonotype was counted at least ten times. This chain links TRBV7-2 with TRBJ2-3; D remains ambiguous. This CDR3 is built from 14 residues. Trimming took 1 base from V and 0 from J, leaving 5 bases between them. Germline CDR1 is SGHTA and CDR2 is FQGNSA. CDR3: CASSLGHSTDTQYF. Here the CDR3 DNA reads TGTGCCAGCAGCTTAGGGCACAGCACAGATACGCAGTATTTT.

The chain combines TRBV6-1 with TRBJ2-2; D not resolved. CDR1 and CDR2 from the germline V gene are MNHNS and SASEGT. The length of the CDR3 is 12 residues. The ends were cut back, 5 bases at V and 7 bases at J, with 8 bases in the middle. The CDR3, as DNA: TGTGCCAGCAGTCCGGGCAGCGGGGAGCTGTTTTTT. Translating it yields CASSPGSGELFF.

The rearrangement joins TRBV20-1 to TRBJ2-3, with 12 bases fitting TRBD2. This CDR3 has 16 amino acids. After removal of 0 bases from V and 4 bases from J, the junction contained 5 bases not matched to a gene. In germline, CDR1 is DFQATT, CDR2 SNEGSKA (reference sequence). The CDR3 sequence is CSARDLRLAGADTQYF. The CDR3 bases are TGCAGTGCTAGAGATCTTAGACTAGCGGGGGCAGATACGCAGTATTTT.

The J gene is TRBJ1-5, the V gene TRBV20-1; D ambiguous. The CDR3 loop spans 13 amino acids. Germline CDR1 and CDR2: DFQATT and SNEGSKA (reference sequence). V lost 0 bases, J lost 4 bases, and 7 bases lay in between. This CDR3 reads CSAREDGNQPQHF. Written as DNA, the CDR3 is TGCAGTGCTAGAGAGGACGGAAATCAGCCCCAGCATTTT.

The CDR3 DNA reads TGTGCCAGCAGTGGTTCGGGAAATTCACCCCTCCACTTT. Translated, it gives CASSGSGNSPLHF. The J gene is TRBJ1-6, the V gene TRBV5-5; D not resolved. The CDR3 is made up of 13 amino acids. Germline assignment: CDR1 SGHKS and CDR2 YYEKEE (reference sequence). Trimming pared 5 bases from V and 7 bases from J, leaving 10 bases between.

This clonotype was seen a handful of times. V gene TRBV7-6 combines with J gene TRBJ1-2, with D hard to call. V lost 5 bases and J 4 bases, leaving 17 bases between the germline ends. CDR1 SGHVS and CDR2 FNYEAQ come from the germline V gene. The CDR3 is 15 residues long. CDR3 nucleotide sequence: TGTGCCAGCAGCCCCCGGGCCTCCAAACCCTATGGCTACACCTTC. Translated, it gives CASSPRASKPYGYTF.

This chain links TRBV7-8 with TRBJ1-2; 7 bases match TRBD1. Germline assignment: CDR1 SGHVS and CDR2 FQNEAQ. With 5 bases clipped from V and 7 bases from J, the junction kept 4 bases outside the gene matches. The CDR3 spans 12 residues. CDR3 amino acids: CASSIRQGGYTF. For the CDR3, the DNA is TGTGCCAGCAGCATCCGACAGGGTGGCTACACCTTC. Full variable domain (rest looked up from reference TRBV7-8 and TRBJ1-2): GAGVSQSPRYKVAKRGQDVALRCDPISGHVSLFWYQQALGQGPEFLTYFQNEAQLDKSGLPSDRFFAERPEGSVSTLKIQRTQQEDSAVYLCASSIRQGGYTFGSGTRLTVV.